Listed below are T cell receptor beta chains from one sample, sequenced in a study of shared clonotypes between healthy human individuals. Sequencing was performed with immunoSEQ multiplex PCR; in TCRdb, only in-frame clones are kept and a portion is missing. The table lists approximately 980,000 clones, 70% to 85% of them singletons. The material sequenced was memory CD4+ T cells sorted from blood. These receptors were obtained from a man aged 18 to 29 in good health. CDR3s leave out the opening cysteine and the closing phenylalanine or tryptophan. Each record gives: J gene, V gene, CDR3 protein.

>TRBJ2-3|TRBV10-2
ASSQRGGGTDTQY
>TRBJ1-2|TRBV29-1
SVLEGGQNYGYT
>TRBJ2-7|TRBV2
ASTYNQAYEQY
>TRBJ1-4|TRBV2
ASRNFEKLF
>TRBJ1-3|TRBV7-2
ASSGVDSGNTIY
>TRBJ2-7|TRBV27
ASSPRGGPYEQY
>TRBJ1-3|TRBV7-8
ASSLEGQLNTIY
>TRBJ1-6|TRBV19
ASSIAGTYTPSSPLH
>TRBJ2-4|TRBV19
ASSMGLAENIQY
>TRBJ2-3|TRBV7-3
ASSQRPTDTQY
>TRBJ1-2|TRBV5-1
ASSLALGGNGYT
>TRBJ1-2|TRBV7-6
ASSLVGTLTNYGYT
>TRBJ2-7|TRBV5-1
ASSRDSYYEQY
>TRBJ2-2|TRBV4-1
ASSQVGGAGELF
>TRBJ2-3|TRBV18
ASSPPAGGITDTQY